The T cell receptor beta chain under discussion was sequenced for a study of OX40 agonist ivuxolimab in advanced cancers. Looking at the study overall: The costimulatory receptor OX40 (CD134) was targeted by ivuxolimab, a fully human IgG2 agonistic monoclonal antibody. Intravenous ivuxolimab was administered to patients every 2 weeks at six dose levels: 0.01, 0.1, 0.3, 1.5, 3 and 10 mg/kg. Among the approximately 54 dose-escalation patients, 19 had hepatocellular carcinoma, 15 or so melanoma, 9 renal cell carcinoma and 9 head and neck cancer. The dose-escalation cohort was about 83% male with a mean age of about 60 years, ranging from roughly 23 to 80. Patients were allowed to have had prior anti-PD-1, anti-PD-L1 or anti-CTLA-4 therapy, and 40% to 45% of the dose-escalation patients had been treated with checkpoint inhibitors. Partial responses occurred in three dose-escalation patients, of whom one had hepatocellular carcinoma and two had cutaneous melanoma. Peripheral TCRbeta sequencing aimed to test whether ivuxolimab altered TCR sequence diversity and caused clonal T-cell expansion. The paper describes the monotherapy dose-escalation part (N of about 52 patients) of the phase I trial of ivuxolimab.

At the junction V is shortened by 4 bases and J by 2 bases; bases outside the gene matches: 3. The CDR1 and CDR2 encoded by the germline V gene are MNHEY and SVGAGI. The CDR3 holds 14 amino acids from the cysteine to the phenylalanine. Only the CDR3 portion is preserved as DNA: 42 bases, with reading frame beginning at the first base. Genomic DNA was isolated from the sorted cells so that the TCRbeta CDR3 region could be sequenced. The immunoSEQ Assay was used to sequence the TCRbeta CDR3 regions. Held by TCRdb, this immuneACCESS table contains in-frame sequences only and omits some clones. Under half of the omission traces to an unresolved V gene where checked; the cause of the rest is unknown. For this sample there are tens of thousands of clones; under 90% appear just once. Less than 2% of the sample comes from the top ten. The trial excluded patients who had a history of autoimmune disease or who were on systemic immunosuppression. Peripheral blood for TCR sequencing was collected from all dose cohorts at baseline, on cycle 4 day 1, and on cycle 7 day 1. Samples were obtained from an open-label, multicenter, first-in-human phase I dose-escalation trial of ivuxolimab. Adults with locally advanced or metastatic melanoma, renal cell carcinoma, hepatocellular carcinoma or head and neck squamous cell carcinoma were enrolled in the trial. Before TCR sequencing, CD4+ T cells and CD8+ T cells from peripheral blood were sorted into separate populations.

Results and caveats for the whole study, not just this receptor: After ivuxolimab, CD8+ T cells had more expanded clones than CD4+ T cells on average. In partial responders in the 0.1-3.0 mg/kg groups, normalized peripheral clonal expansion was found to be among the lowest, especially among CD8+ T cells. At doses of 0.1 to 3.0 mg/kg, clonal expansion of both CD4+ and CD8+ blood T cells was observed from baseline to week 6. Low levels of normalized T-cell clonal expansion were also shown by some nonresponding patients. Antigen specificity was not determined for the clonally expanded peripheral T cells.

This clone came up once. Its antigen is currently not known. No per-base quality is available; no much larger clone lies one base away. Sample: CD4+ or CD8+ T cells sorted from blood, taken in a trial of the OX40 agonist ivuxolimab. This receptor was taken from an adult with an advanced solid tumor such as melanoma, head and neck, liver or kidney cancer. The chain links TRBV6-5 with TRBJ1-1; TRBD1 lines up with 8 middle nucleotides. The nucleotides are TGTGCCAGCAGTTGGGGACAGGCTAACACTGAAGCTTTCTTT. This codes for CASSWGQANTEAFF.